This T cell receptor beta chain comes out of a study of quantifying T cell responses using KT2 cells. The overall study: RNA was reverse transcribed with TCR alpha and beta constant-region primers.

Each cDNA got a UMI-containing oligo ligated at its 3' end. An equimolar mix of RC1.1 and RC1.2 primed the beta chain across TRBC1 and TRBC2. TCRdb called the UMI-ligation and nested PCR reads again in MiXCR, with one record for every CDR3 protein. The sample yields about 32,000 distinct CDR3 sequences, roughly 7.2% seen once. CDR1 is SGHDT, CDR2 YYEEEE, per germline. The CDR3 contains 15 residues. The V end was cut by 3 bases, the J end by 7 bases, with 20 bases between. The TCR originated in a human donor. The sequenced sample consisted of PBMCs spiked with cells of the T cell clone KT2. The chain recombines TRBV5-6 with TRBJ2-7, with D possibly being TRBD1 (7 bases). The CDR3 here is CASSSYRTGGTEQYF. The CDR3 region has the DNA TGTGCCAGCAGCTCCTACCGGACAGGCGGGACTGAGCAGTACTTC.